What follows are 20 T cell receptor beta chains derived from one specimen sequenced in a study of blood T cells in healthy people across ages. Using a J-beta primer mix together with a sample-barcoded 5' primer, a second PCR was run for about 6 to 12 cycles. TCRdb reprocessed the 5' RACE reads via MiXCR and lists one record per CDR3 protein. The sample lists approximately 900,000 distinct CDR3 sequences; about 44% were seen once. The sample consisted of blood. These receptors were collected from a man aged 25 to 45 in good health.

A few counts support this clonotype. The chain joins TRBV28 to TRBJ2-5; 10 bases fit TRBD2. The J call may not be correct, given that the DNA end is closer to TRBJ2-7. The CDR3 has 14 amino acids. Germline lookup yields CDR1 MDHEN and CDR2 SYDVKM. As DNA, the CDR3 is TGTGCCAGCAGTCAAGGGACTAGCGAGTACGAGCAGTACTTC. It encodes CASSQGTSEYEQYF.

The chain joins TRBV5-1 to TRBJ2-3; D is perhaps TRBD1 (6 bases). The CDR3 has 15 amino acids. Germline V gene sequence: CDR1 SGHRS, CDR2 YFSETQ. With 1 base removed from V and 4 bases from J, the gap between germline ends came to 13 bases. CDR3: CASSLQGRGADTQYF. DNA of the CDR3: TGCGCCAGCAGCTTGCAGGGCAGGGGCGCAGATACGCAGTATTTT.

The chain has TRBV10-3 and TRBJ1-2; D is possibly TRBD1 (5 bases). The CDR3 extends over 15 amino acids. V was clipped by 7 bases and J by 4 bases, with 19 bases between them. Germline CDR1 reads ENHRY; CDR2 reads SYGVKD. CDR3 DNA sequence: TGTGCCATCACTAAGGCGACATCCGGGGGCTATGGCTACACCTTC. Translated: CAITKATSGGYGYTF.

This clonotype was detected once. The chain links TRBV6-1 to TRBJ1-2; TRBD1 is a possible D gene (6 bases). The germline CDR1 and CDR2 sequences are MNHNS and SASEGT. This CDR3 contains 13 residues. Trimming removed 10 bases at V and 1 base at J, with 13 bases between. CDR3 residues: CATRDTVNYGYTF. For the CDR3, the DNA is TGTGCCACGCGGGACACCGTTAACTATGGCTACACCTTC.

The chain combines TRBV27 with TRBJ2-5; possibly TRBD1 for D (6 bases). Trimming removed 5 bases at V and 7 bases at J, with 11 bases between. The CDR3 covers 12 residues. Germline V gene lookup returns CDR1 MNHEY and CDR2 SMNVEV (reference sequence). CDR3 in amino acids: CASSPGRGTQYF. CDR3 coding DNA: TGTGCCAGCAGTCCAGGCAGGGGGACCCAGTACTTC.

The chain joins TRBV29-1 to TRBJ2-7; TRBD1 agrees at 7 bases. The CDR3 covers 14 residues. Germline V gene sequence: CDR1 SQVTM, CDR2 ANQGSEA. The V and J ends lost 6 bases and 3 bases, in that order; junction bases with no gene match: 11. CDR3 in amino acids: CSVGQVQPFYEQYF. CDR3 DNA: TGCAGCGTCGGACAGGTTCAACCCTTCTACGAGCAGTACTTC.

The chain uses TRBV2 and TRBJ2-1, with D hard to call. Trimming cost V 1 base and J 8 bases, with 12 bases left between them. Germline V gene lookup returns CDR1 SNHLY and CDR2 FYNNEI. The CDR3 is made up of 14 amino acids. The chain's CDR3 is CASSEGVRAYEQFF. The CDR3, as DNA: TGTGCCAGCAGTGAAGGTGTCCGGGCATATGAGCAGTTCTTC.

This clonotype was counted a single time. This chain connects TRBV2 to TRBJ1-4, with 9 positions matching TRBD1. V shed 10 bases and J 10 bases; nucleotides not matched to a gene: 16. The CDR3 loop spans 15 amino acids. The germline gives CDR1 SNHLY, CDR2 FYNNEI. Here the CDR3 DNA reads TGTGCCACTTGGACAGGGGTCAACGGGAAGGCAAAACTGTTTTTT. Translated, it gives CATWTGVNGKAKLFF.

CDR3 amino acids: CASSLRRAGNEQFF. As DNA, the CDR3 is TGTGCCAGCAGCCTCCGACGGGCTGGTAATGAGCAGTTCTTC. The J gene is TRBJ2-1, the V gene TRBV9; no clear D gene. This CDR3 is 14 amino acids long. CDR1 and CDR2 from the germline V gene are SGDLS and YYNGEE. Deletions cut 4 bases from V and 7 bases from J, with 15 bases between.

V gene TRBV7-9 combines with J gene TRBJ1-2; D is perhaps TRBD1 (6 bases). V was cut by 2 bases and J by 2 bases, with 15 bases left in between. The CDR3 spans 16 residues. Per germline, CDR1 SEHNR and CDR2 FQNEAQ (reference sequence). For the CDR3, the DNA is TGTGCCAGCAGCTTATCCCGACAGGAATTAAACTATGGCTACACCTTC. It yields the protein CASSLSRQELNYGYTF.

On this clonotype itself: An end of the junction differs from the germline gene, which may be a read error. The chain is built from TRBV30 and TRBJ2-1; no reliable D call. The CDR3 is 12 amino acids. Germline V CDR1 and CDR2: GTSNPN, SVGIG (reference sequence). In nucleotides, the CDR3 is TGTGCCTCCTGGCGGACCTACAATGGGCAGTTCTTC. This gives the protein CASWRTYNGQFF.

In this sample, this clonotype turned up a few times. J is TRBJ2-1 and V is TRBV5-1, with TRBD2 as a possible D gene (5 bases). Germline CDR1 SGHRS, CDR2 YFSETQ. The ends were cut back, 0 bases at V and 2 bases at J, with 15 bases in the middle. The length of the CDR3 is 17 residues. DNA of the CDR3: TGCGCCAGCAGCTTGGATTCGGGGTCCCGAGCCTACAATGAGCAGTTCTTC. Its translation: CASSLDSGSRAYNEQFF.

The CDR3 nucleotides read TGTGCCACAACCGGGACGGCTAACTATGGCTACACCTTC. It translates to CATTGTANYGYTF. The V call is TRBV10-3, the J call TRBJ1-2; TRBD1 is a possible D gene (5 bases). Trimming took 10 bases from V and 0 from J, leaving 12 bases between them. Germline loops: CDR1 ENHRY, CDR2 SYGVKD. This CDR3 contains 13 residues.

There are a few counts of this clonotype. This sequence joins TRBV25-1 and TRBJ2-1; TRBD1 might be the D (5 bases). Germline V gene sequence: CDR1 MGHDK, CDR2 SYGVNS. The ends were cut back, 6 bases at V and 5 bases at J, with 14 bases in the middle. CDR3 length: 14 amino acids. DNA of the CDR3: TGTGCCAGCAGGGGGCCCGCTGGGGACAATGAGCAGTTCTTC. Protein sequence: CASRGPAGDNEQFF.

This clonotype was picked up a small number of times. CDR3 coding DNA: TGCGCCAGCAGCGTCGGGACAGGGGCCCACGAGCAGTACTTC. Translated, it gives CASSVGTGAHEQYF. This chain connects TRBV5-1 to TRBJ2-7; 10 positions agree with TRBD1. V gave up 4 bases and J gave up 5 bases; unmatched junction bases: 6. CDR1 is SGHRS, CDR2 YFSETQ, per germline. The CDR3 extends over 14 amino acids.

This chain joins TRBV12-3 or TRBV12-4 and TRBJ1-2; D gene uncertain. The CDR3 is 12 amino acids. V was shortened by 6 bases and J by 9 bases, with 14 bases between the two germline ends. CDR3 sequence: CASSQRIASYTF. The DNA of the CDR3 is TGTGCCAGCAGCCAGCGCATTGCTAGCTACACCTTC.

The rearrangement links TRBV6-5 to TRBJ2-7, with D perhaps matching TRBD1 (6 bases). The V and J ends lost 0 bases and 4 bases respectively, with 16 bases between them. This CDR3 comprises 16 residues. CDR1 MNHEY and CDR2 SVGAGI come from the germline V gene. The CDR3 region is CASSYSTGYDWYEQYF. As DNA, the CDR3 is TGTGCCAGCAGTTACTCCACAGGGTATGATTGGTACGAGCAGTACTTC.

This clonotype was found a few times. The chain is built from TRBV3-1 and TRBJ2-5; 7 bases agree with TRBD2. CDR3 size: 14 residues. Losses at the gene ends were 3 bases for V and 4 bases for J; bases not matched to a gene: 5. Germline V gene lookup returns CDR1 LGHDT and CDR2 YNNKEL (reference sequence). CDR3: CASSHSGGSETQYF. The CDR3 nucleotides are TGTGCCAGCAGCCACTCCGGGGGGTCAGAGACCCAGTACTTC.

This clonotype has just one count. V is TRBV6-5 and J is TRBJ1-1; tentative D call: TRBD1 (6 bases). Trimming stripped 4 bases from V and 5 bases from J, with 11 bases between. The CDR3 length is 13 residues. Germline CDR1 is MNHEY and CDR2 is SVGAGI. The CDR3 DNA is TGTGCCAGCAGTTTTACAGGGTGGACTGAAGCTTTCTTT. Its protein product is CASSFTGWTEAFF.

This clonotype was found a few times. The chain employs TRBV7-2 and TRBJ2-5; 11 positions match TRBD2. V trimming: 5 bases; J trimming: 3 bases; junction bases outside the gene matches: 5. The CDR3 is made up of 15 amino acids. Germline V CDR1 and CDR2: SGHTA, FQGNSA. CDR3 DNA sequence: TGTGCCAGCAGCCAGACTAGCGGGAAGGAAGAGACCCAGTACTTC. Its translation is CASSQTSGKEETQYF.